These T cell receptor beta chains were read from a single sample in a study of T cells in pancreatic ductal adenocarcinoma. Assay: immunoSEQ multiplex PCR; the TCRdb copy retains only in-frame clones and omits some. Of about 97,000 clones listed, nearly 95% are singletons. What was sequenced was PBMCs. These TCRs come from a human donor with pancreatic ductal adenocarcinoma. Each CDR3 is given with its conserved first and last residue. The D gene is left open where the match is weak. The size entry is marked missing in some rows and otherwise reads once, few, many or a size class.

clone_size	d_call	v_call	j_call	cdr3_aa	cdr3_nt
once	TRBD1	TRBV23-1	TRBJ2-2	CASSPRTGRVSGELFF	TGCGCCAGCAGCCCCCGGACAGGTCGAGTAAGCGGGGAGCTGTTTTTT
NA	TRBD1	TRBV6-5	TRBJ2-6	CASSHDRAGANVLTF	TGTGCCAGCAGCCACGACAGGGCTGGGGCCAACGTCCTGACTTTC
NA	NA	TRBV6-5	TRBJ1-2	CASSGQPYGYTF	TGTGCCAGCAGTGGACAGCCTTATGGCTACACCTTC
NA	TRBD1	TRBV28	TRBJ2-5	CASSLPSDRGEETQYF	TGTGCCAGCAGTTTACCGTCGGACAGGGGAGAAGAGACCCAGTACTTC
NA	NA	TRBV11-1	TRBJ1-1	CASSPGQLNTEAFF	TGTGCCAGCAGCCCCGGACAGTTGAACACTGAAGCTTTCTTT
NA	NA	TRBV18	TRBJ2-7	CASSPLAGGEQYF	TGTGCCAGCTCACCACTGGCTGGAGGCGAGCAGTACTTC
NA	NA	TRBV7-2	TRBJ1-5	CASSLSPDQPQHF	TGTGCCAGCAGCTTAAGTCCGGATCAGCCCCAGCATTTT
NA	TRBD1	TRBV10-2	TRBJ1-5	CASSVTGGNQPQHF	TGCGCCAGCAGTGTTACAGGGGGCAATCAGCCCCAGCATTTT
NA	NA	TRBV6-9	TRBJ1-5	CATPRQVNQPQHF	TGTGCCACTCCCCGCCAGGTCAATCAGCCCCAGCATTTT
NA	NA	TRBV9	TRBJ2-1	CASSLGPNEQFF	TGTGCCAGCAGCCTAGGGCCCAATGAGCAGTTCTTC
NA	NA	TRBV30	TRBJ2-6	CAWSPFPGANVLTF	TGTGCCTGGAGTCCCTTCCCTGGGGCCAACGTCCTGACTTTC
NA	NA	TRBV5-1	TRBJ2-2	CASSQSGENTGELFF	TGCGCCAGCAGCCAAAGCGGAGAGAACACCGGGGAGCTGTTTTTT
NA	NA	TRBV6-6	TRBJ2-1	CASSPGWAQFF	TGTGCCAGCAGCCCCGGCTGGGCGCAGTTCTTC
NA	TRBD2	TRBV6-1	TRBJ2-5	CASSEQTSAQETQYF	TGTGCCAGCAGTGAACAGACTAGCGCCCAAGAGACCCAGTACTTC
NA	NA	TRBV6-5	TRBJ1-5	CASSYQTSNQPQHF	TGTGCCAGCAGTTACCAGACATCCAATCAGCCCCAGCATTTT
NA	NA	TRBV6-5	TRBJ2-1	CASSSYASGINNEQFF	TGTGCCAGCAGTTCCTATGCCAGCGGAATAAACAATGAGCAGTTCTTC
NA	TRBD2	TRBV15	TRBJ2-3	CATSRGGRGLTDTQYF	TGTGCCACCAGCAGAGGAGGGAGGGGACTCACAGATACGCAGTATTTT
NA	NA	TRBV10-3	TRBJ1-5	CAISTAGDSNQPQHF	TGTGCCATCAGTACGGCGGGAGATAGCAATCAGCCCCAGCATTTT
NA	NA	TRBV29-1	TRBJ2-3	CSVEQGTDTQYF	TGCAGCGTTGAACAGGGAACAGATACGCAGTATTTT
NA	TRBD1	TRBV28	TRBJ2-2	CASSLLGTGTTGELFF	TGTGCCAGCAGTTTACTTGGGACAGGCACCACCGGGGAGCTGTTTTTT
NA	NA	TRBV27	TRBJ2-2	CASSFYNTGELFF	TGTGCCAGCAGTTTCTACAACACCGGGGAGCTGTTTTTT
NA	NA	TRBV4-1	TRBJ2-2	CASSLSEYTGELFF	TGCGCCAGCAGCCTTAGCGAATACACCGGGGAGCTGTTTTTT
NA	TRBD2	TRBV6-4	TRBJ2-1	CASSELAGVGEQFF	TGTGCCAGCAGTGAACTAGCGGGAGTAGGCGAGCAGTTCTTC
NA	NA	TRBV29-1	TRBJ1-1	CSVEPGSGTEAFF	TGCAGCGTTGAGCCGGGGAGTGGGACTGAAGCTTTCTTT
NA	TRBD2	TRBV4-2	TRBJ2-3	CASSQEGGASGRADTQYF	TGTGCCAGCAGCCAAGAGGGGGGCGCTAGCGGGAGGGCGGATACGCAGTATTTT
NA	TRBD2	TRBV28	TRBJ2-1	CASSRTGLAGRYNEQFF	TGTGCCAGCAGCCGAACGGGACTAGCGGGAAGGTACAATGAGCAGTTCTTC
NA	TRBD2	TRBV27	TRBJ2-7	CASSLSFAGGPYEQYF	TGTGCCAGCAGTTTATCTTTTGCGGGAGGGCCCTACGAGCAGTACTTC
NA	NA	TRBV7-2	TRBJ2-3	CASSLQISSTDTQYF	TGTGCCAGCAGCTTACAGATTTCTAGCACAGATACGCAGTATTTT
once	NA	TRBV10-3	TRBJ1-2	CAISGLVGGLGYGYTF	TGTGCCATCAGTGGATTGGTAGGGGGTCTAGGCTATGGCTACACCTTC
NA	NA	TRBV5-6	TRBJ1-5	CASISQPQHF	TGTGCCAGCATCTCCCAGCCCCAGCATTTT
NA	NA	TRBV21-1	TRBJ2-7	CASSVRPGLAGWSPFPYEQYF	TGTGCCAGCAGCGTGCGGCCGGGACTAGCGGGGTGGAGCCCATTCCCCTACGAGCAGTACTTC
NA	TRBD1	TRBV9	TRBJ2-1	CASSPEAGTGGNNEQFF	TGTGCCAGCAGCCCCGAGGCCGGGACAGGTGGGAACAATGAGCAGTTCTTC
few	TRBD2	TRBV29-1	TRBJ2-7	CSVRPGLAYEQYF	TGCAGCGTTCGTCCGGGACTAGCCTACGAGCAGTACTTC
NA	NA	TRBV5-4	TRBJ1-1	CASTATRSTEAFF	TGTGCCAGCACCGCTACACGGAGTACTGAAGCTTTCTTT
NA	NA	TRBV4-2	TRBJ1-5	CASSQDYQNQPQHF	TGTGCCAGCAGCCAAGATTATCAGAATCAGCCCCAGCATTTT
NA	NA	TRBV2	TRBJ1-5	CASSEADKTLRGWNNQPQHF	TGTGCCAGCAGTGAAGCTGACAAAACACTGCGAGGGTGGAACAATCAGCCCCAGCATTTT
NA	NA	TRBV18	TRBJ2-2	CASSPNARVDTGELFF	TGTGCCAGCTCACCAAATGCACGGGTTGACACCGGGGAGCTGTTTTTT
NA	TRBD1	TRBV7-9	TRBJ2-2	CASSTDRGYTGELFF	TGTGCCAGCAGCACGGACAGGGGCTACACCGGGGAGCTGTTTTTT
NA	NA	TRBV6-1	TRBJ2-1	CASSEAGRAYNEQFF	TGTGCCAGCAGTGAGGCGGGACGGGCATACAATGAGCAGTTCTTC
NA	NA	TRBV2	TRBJ1-5	CASSAGYSNQPQHF	TGTGCCAGCAGTGCAGGGTATAGCAATCAGCCCCAGCATTTT
NA	TRBD1	TRBV27	TRBJ2-7	CASSEGQELYEQYF	TGTGCCAGCAGTGAGGGACAGGAGCTATACGAGCAGTACTTC
NA	NA	TRBV7-9	TRBJ2-1	CASRDGTFHEQFF	TGTGCCAGCAGGGACGGGACTTTCCATGAGCAGTTCTTC
NA	NA	TRBV25-1	TRBJ2-5	CASSDPGGRETQYF	TGTGCCAGCAGTGACCCCGGGGGGCGGGAGACCCAGTACTTC
NA	NA	TRBV6-5	TRBJ1-2	CASSPSNYGYTF	TGTGCCAGCAGCCCCTCTAATTATGGCTACACCTTC